The entry that follows covers one TCR beta chain sequence. Its antigen is unknown. PCR involved 60 Vbeta and 13 Jbeta primers. Method: immunoSEQ multiplex PCR; TCRdb's copy keeps in-frame clones and lacks some. There are about 180,000 clones in the sample; around 77% occur only once, and approximately 2.5% lies in the top ten. This sample was taken from a study of cytomegalovirus exposure and HLA in healthy donors. The wider study: There were fewer than 130 million unique TCR beta sequences, drawn from approximately 190 million T cells, in an earlier analysis.

Overall study findings and caveats: According to a later analysis, most TCR beta chains associated with CMV appeared HLA-restricted.

Sequenced: PBMCs. The TCR was taken from a man aged 55 to 70 in good health and CMV-seronegative.

CDR3 DNA sequence: TGTGCCAGCTCACCGACGCCAGGGAACACTGAAGCTTTCTTT. Residues: CASSPTPGNTEAFF. The chain couples TRBV18 to TRBJ1-1; D is uncertain. The germline gives CDR1 KGHSH, CDR2 LQKENI. Trimming removed 3 bases at V and 1 base at J, with 9 bases between. The CDR3 runs to 14 residues.